The sequence of this T cell receptor beta chain was determined in a study of cytomegalovirus exposure and HLA in healthy donors. On this clone: Antigen unknown.

Libraries were prepared by immunoSEQ multiplex PCR; TCRdb keeps only in-frame clonotypes and omits some of them. The sample contains fewer than 250,000 clones, more than 75% of which appear only once. Study-wide points: Most TCR sequences proved rare, with some public TCRs found in many donors.

The germline gives CDR1 MGHRA, CDR2 YSYEKL. The trim removed 4 bases at V and 1 base at J, leaving 4 bases unmatched. This CDR3 is built from 14 residues. The material sequenced was PBMCs. The V call is TRBV4-1, the J call TRBJ2-7; TRBD1 aligns across 7 bases. The clonotype originates from a man aged 18 to 30 in good health and CMV-seronegative. DNA for the CDR3: TGCGCCAGCAGCCGAACGGGACAGTCCTACGAGCAGTACTTC. It translates to CASSRTGQSYEQYF.